Shown below are 28 T cell receptor beta chains from a single sample sequenced in a study of T cells in narcolepsy (dated by TCRdb to about 2018). Preparation of the library involved the immunoSEQ multiplex PCR assay. As stored in TCRdb, this immuneACCESS dataset retains in-frame rearrangements with V and J assigned. A fraction of the clones does not appear; measured against another copy, unresolved V genes explain less than half of the discrepancy, and the remainder lacks a known reason. In all, the sample holds about 20,000 clones, and roughly four fifths of those were seen once. Around 1.6% of the sample is in the top ten clones. The sample was memory (CD45RA-) CD4+ T cells from blood. According to the study, the label for this sample's cell subset or site signals: memory T cells sorted ex vivo from peripheral blood. The receptor source for this set is a human donor in good health.

This clone was seen just once. The V and J genes are TRBV5-4 and TRBJ2-7; a weak D match, TRBD1 (6 bases). The CDR3 length is 15 residues. Germline V lookup: CDR1 SGHNT, CDR2 YYREEE (reference sequence). Trimming took 6 bases from V and 3 from J, leaving 19 bases between them. The DNA for the CDR3 is TGTGCCAGCAACATTCAGGGGATGCCCTTCTACGAGCAGTACTTC. Encoded protein: CASNIQGMPFYEQYF.

This clone was seen more than once but under ten times. The chain couples TRBV19 to TRBJ1-2; possibly TRBD1 for D (5 bases). Germline CDR1 is LNHDA and CDR2 is SQIVND (reference sequence). The V and J ends lost 0 bases and 4 bases respectively, with 6 bases between them. CDR3 size: 13 residues. The CDR3: CASSIDGAYGYTF. The DNA of the CDR3 is TGTGCCAGTAGTATAGACGGGGCCTATGGCTACACCTTC.

This chain connects TRBV5-8 to TRBJ2-2; weak D call: TRBD1 (5 bases). V was trimmed by 6 bases and J by 4 bases, leaving 25 bases between them. Germline V gene data show CDR1 as SGHTS and CDR2 as YDEGEE. The CDR3 runs to 18 residues. The CDR3 reads CASNQGSTSAYPTGELFF. The CDR3 nucleotides read TGTGCCAGCAATCAGGGCTCCACCTCGGCATATCCCACCGGGGAGCTGTTTTTT.

The chain recombines TRBV9 with TRBJ2-7; D may be TRBD1 or TRBD2 (6 bases each). Germline V gives CDR1 SGDLS, CDR2 YYNGEE. Trimming took 0 bases from V and 6 from J, leaving 22 bases between them. The CDR3 runs to 17 residues. The DNA of the CDR3 is TGTGCCAGCAGCGTAGTAGGGAGACACTTCGGGGGCTCCGAGCAGTACTTC. It codes for CASSVVGRHFGGSEQYF.

This clone was detected a few times. This chain links TRBV5-1 with TRBJ2-2, with D uncertain. V was pared by 0 bases and J by 8 bases, with 5 bases between. This CDR3 spans 12 amino acids. Germline CDR1 and CDR2: SGHRS and YFSETQ. CDR3 residues: CASSLGVGELFF. CDR3 DNA: TGCGCCAGCAGCTTGGGGGTTGGGGAGCTGTTTTTT. Complete variable domain (other parts from reference TRBV5-1 and TRBJ2-2): KAGVTQTPRYLIKTRGQQVTLSCSPISGHRSVSWYQQTPGQGLQFLFEYFSETQRNKGNFPGRFSGRQFSNSRSEMNVSTLELGDSALYLCASSLGVGELFFGEGSRLTVL.

The chain uses TRBV7-9 and TRBJ2-1, with D possibly matching TRBD1 (5 bases). V was clipped by 4 bases and J by 5 bases, with 12 bases between them. This CDR3 spans 14 amino acids. Germline CDR1 is SEHNR and CDR2 is FQNEAQ (reference sequence). The CDR3 DNA reads TGTGCCAGCAGCTGGAGACAGATAGACAATGAGCAGTTCTTC. This codes for CASSWRQIDNEQFF.

The genes are TRBV27 and TRBJ2-3; 9 nucleotides line up with TRBD1. Germline CDR1 and CDR2: MNHEY and SMNVEV (reference sequence). The CDR3 spans 16 residues. Germline trimming cut 5 bases from V and 1 base from J; bases unmatched to any gene: 7. The chain's CDR3 is CASSRNRDRGTDTQYF. The CDR3 DNA sequence: TGTGCCAGCAGTCGTAACCGGGACAGGGGCACAGATACGCAGTATTTT.

V is TRBV28 and J is TRBJ1-1; TRBD1 matches 7 bases. The CDR3 extends over 13 amino acids. V was clipped by 8 bases and J by 4 bases; unmatched bases: 7. Germline CDR1 and CDR2: MDHEN and SYDVKM. The CDR3 loop is CASDVTGVTEAFF. The CDR3, as DNA: TGTGCCAGCGATGTTACAGGGGTCACTGAAGCTTTCTTT.

This chain uses TRBV6-5 with TRBJ1-3, with a possible D match to TRBD1 (5 bases). Germline CDR1 and CDR2: MNHEY and SVGAGI. The CDR3 is 15 amino acids. Trimming cost V 6 bases and J 0 bases, with 12 bases left between them. CDR3 DNA sequence: TGTGCCAGCAGACCACCGGGACCCTCTGGAAACACCATATATTTT. It codes for CASRPPGPSGNTIYF.

This clone was found once. The chain joins TRBV7-3 to TRBJ2-3; 8 bases match TRBD2. CDR3 length equals 17 residues. The germline CDR1 and CDR2 sequences are SGHTA and FQGTGA. With 0 bases clipped from V and 3 bases from J, the junction kept 8 bases outside the gene matches. Here the CDR3 reads CASSLTAGGDGTDTQYF. In DNA form, the CDR3 reads TGTGCCAGCAGCTTAACTGCGGGGGGCGATGGGACAGATACGCAGTATTTT.

J is TRBJ1-3 and V is TRBV5-4, with D maybe TRBD1 (5 bases). In germline, CDR1 is SGHNT, CDR2 YYREEE (reference sequence). This CDR3 region has 14 residues. With 2 bases removed from V and 4 bases from J, the gap between germline ends came to 10 bases. The CDR3 loop reads CASSFGGSGNTIYF. CDR3 DNA sequence: TGTGCCAGCAGCTTCGGGGGATCAGGAAACACCATATATTTT.

The J gene is TRBJ1-2, the V gene TRBV28; tentatively, D is TRBD1 (6 bases). Germline-derived CDR1 and CDR2 are MDHEN and SYDVKM. The ends were cut back, 6 bases at V and 2 bases at J, with 10 bases in the middle. The CDR3 runs 13 residues. CDR3 region: CASRTQGNYGYTF. The CDR3 region has the DNA TGTGCCAGCAGGACACAGGGCAACTATGGCTACACCTTC.

The chain employs TRBV11-3 and TRBJ2-1; D is undetermined. The V gene lost 2 bases and the J gene lost 6 bases, with 5 bases spanning the gap. CDR3 length equals 12 residues. Germline loops: CDR1 SGHNT, CDR2 YENEEA. The CDR3 DNA reads TGTGCCAGCAGCTTAAACAGCAATGAGCAGTTCTTC. Translating gives CASSLNSNEQFF.

The chain couples TRBV28 to TRBJ2-5; D is uncertain. V lost 2 bases to trimming and J lost 0 bases, with 10 bases between them. The CDR3 runs 15 residues. CDR1 and CDR2 (germline): MDHEN, SYDVKM. CDR3 protein: CASSLPPAYQETQYF. As DNA, the CDR3 is TGTGCCAGCAGTTTACCCCCCGCGTACCAAGAGACCCAGTACTTC.

The chain joins TRBV15 to TRBJ1-1; 7 bases map to TRBD1. Germline V gene data show CDR1 as LNHNV and CDR2 as YYDKDF (reference sequence). The CDR3 runs 14 residues. V shed 0 bases, J shed 8 bases, and the junction held 6 bases outside the gene matches. CDR3 in DNA: TGTGCCACCAGCAGAGACACGAGGGACAGCGAAGCTTTCTTT. This translates into CATSRDTRDSEAFF.

Written as DNA, the CDR3 is TGTGCCATTCCGGCTTCCCCACTCTCTGGGGCCAACGTCCTGACTTTC. It encodes CAIPASPLSGANVLTF. The chain couples TRBV10-3 to TRBJ2-6; D ambiguous. The CDR3 has 16 amino acids. Per germline, CDR1 ENHRY and CDR2 SYGVKD. Trimming cost V 9 bases and J 0 bases, with 15 bases left between them.

This clone was picked up a small number of times. At the DNA level, this CDR3 is encoded by other sequences in the same sample as well. The chain carries TRBV7-9 and TRBJ1-3; possible D gene TRBD1, 5 bases. Trimming pared 5 bases from V and 2 bases from J, leaving 7 bases between. The CDR3 runs to 13 residues. Germline loops: CDR1 SEHNR, CDR2 FQNEAQ (reference sequence). This CDR3 is CASSETAGNTIYF. CDR3 DNA: TGTGCCAGCAGCGAGACAGCTGGAAACACCATATATTTT.

This chain connects TRBV6-1 to TRBJ2-7; 8 positions agree with TRBD1. Germline CDR1 MNHNS, CDR2 SASEGT. J gave up 3 bases and V 6 bases, and 7 bases lay outside the gene matches. This CDR3 comprises 14 residues. CDR3 loop: CASSKDRAGYEQYF. The CDR3 DNA follows: TGTGCCAGCAGCAAGGACAGGGCAGGCTACGAGCAGTACTTC.

V gene TRBV28 combines with J gene TRBJ2-5, with D tentatively TRBD1 or TRBD2 (5 bases each). Matching the DNA end better, TRBJ2-7 makes the J call doubtful. The germline V gene has CDR1 MDHEN and CDR2 SYDVKM. CDR3 length equals 17 residues. The CDR3 bases are TGTGCCAGCAGTGGGGCCGGGTCCCGGGACCACTCCTACGAGCAGTACTTC. It is translated as CASSGAGSRDHSYEQYF.

The chain recombines TRBV19 with TRBJ1-2; 7 nucleotides align to TRBD1. Germline V lookup: CDR1 LNHDA, CDR2 SQIVND (reference sequence). J lost 7 bases, V lost 6 bases, and 8 bases had no gene match. The CDR3 runs 13 residues. The CDR3: CASSPDRVTGYTF. In DNA form, the CDR3 reads TGTGCCAGTAGCCCAGACAGGGTTACTGGCTACACCTTC.

This clone appeared a few times. The rearrangement joins TRBV19 to TRBJ1-5; D possibly corresponds to TRBD1 (5 bases). V lost 0 bases, J lost 4 bases, and 10 bases lay in between. CDR1 and CDR2 (germline): LNHDA, SQIVND (reference sequence). This CDR3 comprises 15 residues. The CDR3 bases are TGTGCCAGTAGTATAGATGCAGGGCGTAATCAGCCCCAGCATTTT. Translated, it gives CASSIDAGRNQPQHF.

The chain has TRBV5-1 and TRBJ1-2, with 7 bases that match TRBD1. Germline V CDR1 and CDR2: SGHRS, YFSETQ. The CDR3 loop spans 15 amino acids. Trimming took 2 bases from V and 3 from J; bases not matched to a gene: 7. The CDR3 region has the DNA TGCGCCAGCAGCTTAACAGGGGAGTCTGACTATGGCTACACCTTC. Translation: CASSLTGESDYGYTF.

V and J are TRBV9 and TRBJ1-4; D gene uncertain. CDR1 SGDLS and CDR2 YYNGEE come from the germline V gene. The CDR3 is 16 amino acids. Trimming removed 0 bases at V and 0 bases at J, with 9 bases between. CDR3 loop: CASSVDTVATNEKLFF. CDR3 nucleotides: TGTGCCAGCAGCGTAGATACAGTTGCAACTAATGAAAAACTGTTTTTT.

This chain joins TRBV6-1 and TRBJ2-2, with 9 positions matching TRBD1. V shed 7 bases and J 5 bases; nucleotides not matched to a gene: 8. The CDR3 extends over 15 amino acids. Germline V CDR1 and CDR2: MNHNS, SASEGT. CDR3 residues: CASTSGQGLTGELFF. In DNA, the CDR3 is TGTGCCAGCACGTCGGGACAGGGTTTGACCGGGGAGCTGTTTTTT.

The gene calls are TRBV7-8 and TRBJ2-1, with no clear D. The V end was cut by 5 bases, the J end by 2 bases, with 7 bases between. This CDR3 region has 13 residues. In germline, CDR1 is SGHVS, CDR2 FQNEAQ. The CDR3 is CASSKVPYNEQFF. The CDR3 bases are TGTGCCAGCAGCAAGGTTCCCTACAATGAGCAGTTCTTC.

The V call is TRBV29-1, the J call TRBJ2-1, with D perhaps matching TRBD2 (5 bases). Germline-derived CDR1 and CDR2 are SQVTM and ANQGSEA. The CDR3 is 12 residues long. V was cut by 4 bases and J by 8 bases, with 12 bases left in between. CDR3 bases: TGCAGCGTTGTGAGGGTGGGCTATGAGCAGTTCTTC. Its protein is CSVVRVGYEQFF.

The chain carries TRBV5-4 and TRBJ1-4, with D perhaps matching TRBD1 (5 bases). Germline V CDR1 and CDR2: SGHNT, YYREEE (reference sequence). This CDR3 contains 16 residues. V lost 0 bases, J lost 0 bases, and 9 bases lay in between. CDR3 nucleotide sequence: TGTGCCAGCAGCTTGGGGCAGGGAGCAACTAATGAAAAACTGTTTTTT. Amino acids: CASSLGQGATNEKLFF.

As concerns this clone: The junction and the germline gene differ at one end; a read error may be behind it. V is TRBV6-1 and J is TRBJ2-5; D perhaps matches TRBD2 (5 bases). Per the germline V gene, CDR1 is MNHNS and CDR2 is SASEGT. The CDR3 loop spans 17 amino acids. CDR3: CASSEGSGLGSAETLYF. CDR3 bases: TGTGCCAGCAGTGAAGGTAGTGGGCTAGGGAGCGCAGAGACCCTGTACTTC.